Below, one T cell receptor (beta chain) is given with its context. Its antigen remains unknown. The data stem from a study of radiation and T cells in renal cell carcinoma. Looking at the study overall: Nephrectomy followed 15 Gy stereotactic body radiation by 4 weeks.

The table came from immunoSEQ multiplex PCR; TCRdb's copy has only in-frame clones and leaves some out. The sample consists of about 88,000 clones, 75% to 90% of them appearing once. Germline CDR1 MDHEN, CDR2 SYDVKM. V dropped 4 bases and J dropped 4; count of bases not matched to a gene: 12. The CDR3 loop spans 16 amino acids. Sample time point: baseline pretreatment blood. Treatment noted: 15 Gy SBRT to primary tumor, nephrectomy 4 weeks later. Blood was sampled at baseline, 2 weeks and 4 weeks after SBRT. The tumor was a clear cell renal cell carcinoma. Study-level results: Without pretreatment biopsies, baseline tumor clonotype presence was undetermined.

V usage is TRBV28 and J usage is TRBJ2-7, with TRBD1 matching over 8 bases. Source: blood, taken from a patient whose treatment included radiotherapy and nephrectomy. This clonotype originated in a man in his fifties or sixties with renal cell carcinoma. The CDR3 coding sequence is TGTGCCAGCAGTTCCTCCCGGGGACAGGACTATTACGAGCAGTACTTC. Its translation is CASSSSRGQDYYEQYF.